A single sample is the source of the 30 T cell receptor beta chains below, sequenced in a study of cytotoxic CD8 clonotypes in ibrutinib-treated CLL. The data were produced by immunoSEQ multiplex PCR, yet TCRdb's version contains in-frame clones alone and is incomplete. The sample shows approximately 92,000 clones, roughly 80% of them seen only once. The sequences come from PBMCs, collected after 24 months of ibrutinib treatment. The receptors were sampled from a human donor with chronic lymphocytic leukemia.

The chain recombines TRBV28 with TRBJ2-5; TRBD1 is a possible D gene (6 bases). The CDR3 covers 14 residues. V lost 2 bases, J lost 1 base, and 8 bases lay in between. CDR1 MDHEN and CDR2 SYDVKM come from the germline V gene. The CDR3, as DNA: TGTGCCAGCAGTTTAGTGGGGGCCCAAGAGACCCAGTACTTC. Translating it yields CASSLVGAQETQYF. Filled out from reference TRBV28 and TRBJ2-5, the complete variable domain reads DVKVTQSSRYLVKRTGEKVFLECVQDMDHENMFWYRQDPGLGLRLIYFSYDVKMKEKGDIPEGYSVSREKKERFSLILESASTNQTSMYLCASSLVGAQETQYFGPGTRLLVL.

This chain uses TRBV2 with TRBJ2-5; tentative D call: TRBD2 (6 bases). V lost 6 bases to trimming and J lost 7 bases, with 21 bases between them. CDR3 length: 15 amino acids. Germline assignment: CDR1 SNHLY and CDR2 FYNNEI. The CDR3 nucleotides read TGTGCCAGCAGAGGAACGGGACTCCCGGTTGGGACCCAGTACTTC. Its translation: CASRGTGLPVGTQYF.

DNA for the CDR3: TGTGCCAGCAGCGGGTCGGCGCGGCCCCAGCATTTT. Its translation: CASSGSARPQHF. This sequence joins TRBV7-2 and TRBJ1-5; D unresolved. Trimming cost V 5 bases and J 9 bases, with 11 bases left between them. From germline, CDR1 is SGHTA and CDR2 FQGNSA. The CDR3 totals 12 residues. The full variable domain, rest sourced from reference TRBV7-2 and TRBJ1-5, is GAGVSQSPSNKVTEKGKDVELRCDPISGHTALYWYRQSLGQGLEFLIYFQGNSAPDKSGLPSDRFSAERTGGSVSTLTIQRTQQEDSAVYLCASSGSARPQHFGDGTRLSIL.

The J gene is TRBJ2-1, the V gene TRBV28, with TRBD2 matching over 7 bases. The V and J ends lost 6 bases and 3 bases, in that order; junction bases with no gene match: 8. The CDR3 totals 15 residues. Germline V gene lookup returns CDR1 MDHEN and CDR2 SYDVKM. Here the CDR3 reads CASRGGRHGYNEQFF. In DNA, the CDR3 is TGTGCCAGCAGGGGGGGGAGACACGGCTACAATGAGCAGTTCTTC.

The chain is built from TRBV12-5 and TRBJ2-1; perhaps D is TRBD1 or TRBD2 (7 bases each). CDR1 is LGHNT and CDR2 is FRNRAP in the germline V gene. The V gene lost 0 bases and the J gene lost 0 bases, with 21 bases spanning the gap. The CDR3 extends over 20 amino acids. The CDR3 loop is CASGLVLGEGAPFSYNEQFF. The DNA of the CDR3 is TGTGCTAGTGGTTTGGTACTTGGGGAGGGGGCTCCGTTCTCCTACAATGAGCAGTTCTTC.

V is TRBV4-1 and J is TRBJ2-5; TRBD1 matches 10 bases. Germline V gene data show CDR1 as MGHRA and CDR2 as YSYEKL. The CDR3 consists of 15 residues. Trimming removed 1 base from V and 4 bases from J; junction bases left unmatched: 3. The CDR3 DNA is TGCGCCAGCAGCCAAGGGGACAGGGGTCGAGAGACCCAGTACTTC. Translation gives CASSQGDRGRETQYF.

The chain uses TRBV28 and TRBJ2-5; a weak D match, TRBD1 (5 bases). Germline lookup yields CDR1 MDHEN and CDR2 SYDVKM. The CDR3 covers 14 residues. The germline V and J ends were trimmed by 4 bases and 0 bases, with 9 bases remaining between them. In DNA, the CDR3 is TGTGCCAGCAGTTCCGCAGGGTACCAAGAGACCCAGTACTTC. Residues: CASSSAGYQETQYF.

This clone was counted a single time. J is TRBJ1-3 and V is TRBV19; D gene ambiguous. Trimming stripped 5 bases from V and 0 bases from J, with 11 bases between. CDR1 and CDR2 (germline): LNHDA, SQIVND (reference sequence). The CDR3 covers 15 residues. CDR3: CASSFRASSGNTIYF. For the CDR3, the DNA is TGTGCCAGTAGTTTCCGGGCCAGCTCTGGAAACACCATATATTTT.

The rearrangement links TRBV10-1 to TRBJ1-3; D is uncertain. CDR3 length: 15 residues. Trimming shortened V by 2 bases and J by 4 bases, and 12 bases separated the two germline ends. Germline lookup yields CDR1 WNHNN and CDR2 SYGVQD (reference sequence). The CDR3 DNA reads TGCGCCAGCAGTGAGAAGCCTCATCTAGGAAACACCATATATTTT. Residues: CASSEKPHLGNTIYF.

The chain recombines TRBV7-2 with TRBJ2-1; possible D gene TRBD1, 5 bases. Per germline, CDR1 SGHTA and CDR2 FQGNSA. V shed 2 bases and J shed 0 bases, with 8 bases lying between them. The CDR3 is 15 residues long. The CDR3 sequence is CASSLRTPSYNEQFF. DNA for the CDR3: TGTGCCAGCAGCTTAAGGACACCCTCCTACAATGAGCAGTTCTTC.

The chain employs TRBV9 and TRBJ2-2; 13 nucleotides agree with TRBD2. The CDR3 contains 18 residues. V was clipped by 0 bases and J by 9 bases; unmatched bases: 11. Germline loops: CDR1 SGDLS, CDR2 YYNGEE. CDR3 DNA sequence: TGTGCCAGCAGCGTAGGGAAGTGGACTAGCGGGAGCCGCCGGGAGCTGTTTTTT. As protein: CASSVGKWTSGSRRELFF.

This chain joins TRBV5-1 and TRBJ1-1; D is unclear. The germline gives CDR1 SGHRS, CDR2 YFSETQ. The V and J ends lost 1 base and 2 bases respectively, with 12 bases between them. This CDR3 has 15 amino acids. The CDR3 is CASSLIPGSNTEAFF. In DNA form, the CDR3 reads TGCGCCAGCAGCTTGATACCGGGGAGCAACACTGAAGCTTTCTTT. Full variable domain (remainder filled in from reference TRBV5-1 and TRBJ1-1): KAGVTQTPRYLIKTRGQQVTLSCSPISGHRSVSWYQQTPGQGLQFLFEYFSETQRNKGNFPGRFSGRQFSNSRSEMNVSTLELGDSALYLCASSLIPGSNTEAFFGQGTRLTVV.

V usage is TRBV4-1 and J usage is TRBJ2-6; the D gene is possibly TRBD1 (5 bases). CDR1 and CDR2 (germline): MGHRA, YSYEKL. V was trimmed by 4 bases and J by 2 bases, leaving 15 bases between them. The CDR3 consists of 17 residues. Here the CDR3 DNA reads TGCGCCAGCAGCCCTATCCAGTCACAGGCTGGGGCCAACGTCCTGACTTTC. This codes for CASSPIQSQAGANVLTF.

The gene calls are TRBV5-1 and TRBJ2-7, with D perhaps TRBD1 (6 bases). The CDR3 loop spans 13 amino acids. V lost 3 bases and J lost 7, with 14 bases in between. Germline V gene lookup returns CDR1 SGHRS and CDR2 YFSETQ. The CDR3 bases are TGCGCCAGCAGCTCCGTAGGGGGTCGAGAGCAGTACTTC. Protein: CASSSVGGREQYF.

In its sample, this clone is large. The rearrangement uses TRBV9 and TRBJ2-1; a weak D match, TRBD1 (6 bases). CDR1 and CDR2 (germline): SGDLS, YYNGEE. V was shortened by 7 bases and J by 1 base, with 15 bases between the two germline ends. The CDR3 is 15 amino acids. CDR3: CASSSQGQSYNEQFF. The DNA of the CDR3 is TGTGCCAGCTCTTCTCAGGGGCAGTCCTACAATGAGCAGTTCTTC. Full variable domain (outside the CDR3, taken from reference TRBV9 and TRBJ2-1): DSGVTQTPKHLITATGQRVTLRCSPRSGDLSVYWYQQSLDQGLQFLIQYYNGEERAKGNILERFSAQQFPDLHSELNLSSLELGDSALYFCASSSQGQSYNEQFFGPGTRLTVL.

V is TRBV5-1 and J is TRBJ2-1, with D perhaps TRBD2 (6 bases). In germline, CDR1 is SGHRS, CDR2 YFSETQ. This CDR3 has 14 amino acids. V lost 1 base, J lost 5 bases, and 10 bases lay in between. CDR3 sequence: CASSLREPHNEQFF. For the CDR3, the DNA is TGCGCCAGCAGCTTGCGGGAGCCCCACAATGAGCAGTTCTTC.

V is TRBV27 and J is TRBJ1-1; D call uncertain. The CDR3 has 14 amino acids. CDR1 is MNHEY and CDR2 is SMNVEV in the germline V gene (reference sequence). V was clipped by 5 bases and J by 1 base, with 11 bases between them. The CDR3 sequence is CASSLYAGNTEAFF. CDR3 coding DNA: TGTGCCAGCAGTCTCTATGCGGGGAACACTGAAGCTTTCTTT.

J is TRBJ1-2 and V is TRBV27, with a possible D match to TRBD1 (6 bases). V lost 5 bases, J lost 3 bases, and 13 bases lay in between. The CDR3 is 14 residues long. Per germline, CDR1 MNHEY and CDR2 SMNVEV (reference sequence). CDR3 in DNA: TGTGCCAGCAGTCCCAAGGGGGTTTACTATGGCTACACCTTC. Its protein is CASSPKGVYYGYTF.

The chain couples TRBV7-2 to TRBJ2-5, with TRBD2 identical over 10 bases. The CDR3 totals 18 residues. The trim removed 4 bases at V and 4 bases at J, leaving 15 bases unmatched. Per the germline V gene, CDR1 is SGHTA and CDR2 is FQGNSA. CDR3 in DNA: TGTGCCAGCAGCTACTTAGGGGGAGCGGGAGGGCAGCGAGAGACCCAGTACTTC. Protein: CASSYLGGAGGQRETQYF. Supplemented by reference TRBV7-2 and TRBJ2-5, the full variable domain reads GAGVSQSPSNKVTEKGKDVELRCDPISGHTALYWYRQSLGQGLEFLIYFQGNSAPDKSGLPSDRFSAERTGGSVSTLTIQRTQQEDSAVYLCASSYLGGAGGQRETQYFGPGTRLLVL.

Note on this clone: A junction boundary mismatches the germline segment, possibly from a read error. The chain recombines TRBV11-2 with TRBJ2-2, with 9 bases matching TRBD1. Germline CDR1 reads SGHAT; CDR2 reads FQNNGV. CDR3 length: 17 residues. CDR3 DNA: TGTGCCAGCACGCTGTTTACCGGGACAGGGAACCCCGGGGAGCTGTTTTTT. Its translation is CASTLFTGTGNPGELFF.

The genes are TRBV7-8 and TRBJ2-1; 12 positions match TRBD2. The CDR3 has 16 amino acids. Germline CDR1 SGHVS, CDR2 FQNEAQ. The junction had 1 base not matched to a gene; V was cut back by 3 bases and J by 1 base. Here the CDR3 DNA reads TGTGCCAGCAGCTTGGGGACTAGCGGGTCCTACAATGAGCAGTTCTTC. It encodes CASSLGTSGSYNEQFF.

J is TRBJ2-5 and V is TRBV5-1; 11 bases match TRBD1. The CDR3 sequence is 15 residues long. CDR1 SGHRS and CDR2 YFSETQ come from the germline V gene. The trim removed 0 bases at V and 5 bases at J, leaving 3 bases unmatched. CDR3 DNA: TGCGCCAGCAGCTTGGGGACAGGGGGCAGGGAGACCCAGTACTTC. As protein: CASSLGTGGRETQYF.

J is TRBJ2-3 and V is TRBV5-1, with 7 bases identical to TRBD2. The trim removed 5 bases at V and 1 base at J, leaving 7 bases unmatched. The germline CDR1 and CDR2 sequences are SGHRS and YFSETQ. The CDR3 sequence is 15 residues long. The DNA of the CDR3 is TGCGCCAGCAGGGAAGGACTAGTCGGCACAGATACGCAGTATTTT. As protein: CASREGLVGTDTQYF.

The J gene is TRBJ1-5, the V gene TRBV19; D is ambiguous. The CDR3 covers 15 residues. Germline V lookup: CDR1 LNHDA, CDR2 SQIVND (reference sequence). Deletions cut 1 base from V and 0 bases from J, with 7 bases between. CDR3 DNA: TGTGCCAGTAGTATAGGTACGGTTAGCAATCAGCCCCAGCATTTT. Protein: CASSIGTVSNQPQHF.

J is TRBJ2-5 and V is TRBV5-1; 8 bases are shared with TRBD2. The ends lost 0 bases at V and 4 bases at J; junction bases unmatched: 2. Germline values: CDR1 SGHRS, CDR2 YFSETQ. This CDR3 region has 14 residues. As DNA, the CDR3 is TGCGCCAGCAGCTTGGCGGGGGGGCGAGAGACCCAGTACTTC. Protein product: CASSLAGGRETQYF.

V gene TRBV4-1 combines with J gene TRBJ1-1, with no clear D. The CDR3 covers 14 residues. From germline, CDR1 is MGHRA and CDR2 YSYEKL. V lost 0 bases, J lost 11 bases, and 16 bases lay in between. CDR3 sequence reads: CASSQDPAGSKAFF. As DNA, the CDR3 is TGCGCCAGCAGCCAAGACCCCGCTGGGTCAAAGGCTTTCTTT.

This chain connects TRBV4-1 to TRBJ1-2; D uncertain. Germline V gene sequence: CDR1 MGHRA, CDR2 YSYEKL. V lost 0 bases and J lost 5, with 16 bases in between. This CDR3 has 16 amino acids. The chain's CDR3 is CASSQDPSILNYGYTF. As DNA, the CDR3 is TGCGCCAGCAGCCAAGATCCCTCCATCCTAAATTATGGCTACACCTTC.

This clone was observed a single time. The V gene is TRBV5-6, the J gene TRBJ1-2, with unresolved D. V lost 7 bases, J lost 0 bases, and 13 bases lay in between. The CDR3 has 14 residues. CDR1 and CDR2 from the germline V gene are SGHDT and YYEEEE. The CDR3 DNA reads as TGTGCCAGCTCCCCGGGCGGAGCTAACTATGGCTACACCTTC. It encodes CASSPGGANYGYTF.

The gene calls are TRBV19 and TRBJ1-5; TRBD1 agrees at 7 bases. The CDR3 loop spans 15 amino acids. J lost 1 base, V lost 5 bases, and 5 bases had no gene match. CDR1 LNHDA and CDR2 SQIVND come from the germline V gene (reference sequence). The CDR3 spells CASSVTGASNQPQHF. CDR3 DNA: TGTGCCAGTAGTGTAACAGGGGCCAGCAATCAGCCCCAGCATTTT.

The chain has TRBV7-2 and TRBJ1-5; D possibly corresponds to TRBD1 (5 bases). This CDR3 contains 14 residues. Germline CDR1 is SGHTA and CDR2 is FQGNSA. V was trimmed by 1 base and J by 3 bases, leaving 7 bases between them. The CDR3 sequence is CASSLDRNNQPQHF. For the CDR3, the DNA is TGTGCCAGCAGCTTAGACAGGAACAATCAGCCCCAGCATTTT. Together with reference TRBV7-2 and TRBJ1-5, the CDR3 gives the full variable domain: GAGVSQSPSNKVTEKGKDVELRCDPISGHTALYWYRQSLGQGLEFLIYFQGNSAPDKSGLPSDRFSAERTGGSVSTLTIQRTQQEDSAVYLCASSLDRNNQPQHFGDGTRLSIL.